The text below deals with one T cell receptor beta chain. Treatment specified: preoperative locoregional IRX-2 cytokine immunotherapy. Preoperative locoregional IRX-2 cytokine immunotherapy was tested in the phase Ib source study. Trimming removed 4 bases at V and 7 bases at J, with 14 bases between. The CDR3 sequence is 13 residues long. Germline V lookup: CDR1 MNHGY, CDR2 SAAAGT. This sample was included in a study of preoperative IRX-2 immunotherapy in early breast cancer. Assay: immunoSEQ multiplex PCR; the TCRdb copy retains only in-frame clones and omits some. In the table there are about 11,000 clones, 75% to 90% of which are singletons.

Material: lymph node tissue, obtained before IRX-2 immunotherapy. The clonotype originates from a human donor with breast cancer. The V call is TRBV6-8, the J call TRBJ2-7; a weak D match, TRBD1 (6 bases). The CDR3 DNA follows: TGTGCCAGCAGTTCTTACAGGGCATTAGAGCAGTACTTC. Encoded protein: CASSSYRALEQYF.